This T cell receptor (beta chain) was sequenced in a study of T cell responses to AZD1222 COVID-19 vaccine. This table comes from immunoSEQ multiplex PCR, and its TCRdb copy is limited to in-frame clones, with some not included. The table lists more than 150,000 clones, approximately 87% of them singletons, with around 2.5% in the top ten. The length of the CDR3 is 14 residues. The V gene's germline CDR1 is WNHNN and CDR2 SYGVQD (reference sequence). The germline V and J ends were trimmed by 3 bases and 2 bases, with 11 bases remaining between them. The sample here was peripheral blood, taken on day 0 of MenACWY control vaccination. The source is an adult in good health. The chain employs TRBV10-1 and TRBJ2-7, with D perhaps TRBD1 or TRBD2 (5 bases each). The CDR3 loop reads CASSDPGTTYEQYF. CDR3 bases: TGCGCCAGCAGTGACCCAGGGACCACCTACGAGCAGTACTTC.